These 10 T cell receptor beta chains were sequenced from one sample in a study of blood T cell repertoires in COVID-19 (dated by TCRdb to between 2020 and 2021). The library was generated by the immunoSEQ multiplex PCR assay. TCRdb carries this immuneACCESS record with in-frame sequences only. Its versions omit some clonotypes, under half of them owing to an unresolved V gene in the studies checked, with the rest unexplained. This sample gives over 150,000 clones in total; about 86% of them show up just once. Roughly 7% of the sample rests with the top ten. The specimen sequenced was peripheral blood. Receptors were obtained from a man aged 50 to 60 with active or convalescent COVID-19.

This chain uses TRBV5-6 with TRBJ1-1, with D unresolved. The length of the CDR3 is 14 residues. V lost 5 bases and J 5 bases, leaving 16 bases between the germline ends. From germline, CDR1 is SGHDT and CDR2 YYEEEE. The CDR3: CASRAGRETTEAFF. In nucleotides, the CDR3 is TGTGCCAGCAGAGCCGGGAGAGAAACTACTGAAGCTTTCTTT.

The chain has TRBV29-1 and TRBJ2-7, with TRBD2 matching 9 bases. This CDR3 is built from 15 residues. V shed 5 bases and J 3 bases; nucleotides not matched to a gene: 11. Germline V gene data show CDR1 as SQVTM and CDR2 as ANQGSEA. CDR3 in DNA: TGCAGCGTTCGGGGGCAGCGGGGGGAAGACTACGAGCAGTACTTC. Its translation: CSVRGQRGEDYEQYF.

CDR3 coding DNA: TGTGCCACCCAGGACAGGGCTAACTATGGCTACACCTTC. Its translation: CATQDRANYGYTF. The V call is TRBV12-3 or TRBV12-4, the J call TRBJ1-2, with 8 positions matching TRBD1. This CDR3 has 13 residues. Trimming at V came to 10 bases and at J to 0 bases, leaving 4 bases not matched to a gene.

V usage is TRBV7-2 and J usage is TRBJ1-2; TRBD1 agrees at 7 bases. V shed 3 bases, J shed 8 bases, and the junction held 12 bases outside the gene matches. The CDR3 has 15 residues. The germline gives CDR1 SGHTA, CDR2 FQGNSA. CDR3: CASSLNSEGAGGYTF. The CDR3 DNA reads as TGTGCCAGCAGCTTGAATTCGGAGGGGGCAGGCGGCTACACCTTC.

J is TRBJ1-1 and V is TRBV18; the match to TRBD1 covers 7 bases. J was trimmed by 0 bases and V by 5 bases; bases with no gene match: 9. The CDR3 loop spans 16 amino acids. Germline values: CDR1 KGHSH, CDR2 LQKENI. The CDR3 DNA reads TGTGCCAGCTCATCTCAGGACAGGTTGATGAACACTGAAGCTTTCTTT. Residues: CASSSQDRLMNTEAFF.

This chain uses TRBV9 with TRBJ2-2, with unresolved D. The CDR3 consists of 15 residues. In germline, CDR1 is SGDLS, CDR2 YYNGEE. The V end lost 4 bases, the J end lost 6 bases, and 16 bases lay between the germline ends. The CDR3 coding sequence is TGTGCCAGCAGCTCCTATGACATGATGGCCGGGGAGCTGTTTTTT. Translation: CASSSYDMMAGELFF. The full variable domain, its missing parts supplied by reference TRBV9 and TRBJ2-2, is DSGVTQTPKHLITATGQRVTLRCSPRSGDLSVYWYQQSLDQGLQFLIQYYNGEERAKGNILERFSAQQFPDLHSELNLSSLELGDSALYFCASSSYDMMAGELFFGEGSRLTVL.

The CDR3 sequence is CASSEQNYEQYF. CDR3 bases: TGTGCCAGCAGTGAACAAAATTACGAGCAGTACTTC. The rearrangement links TRBV2 to TRBJ2-7; D not certain. Trimming removed 2 bases from V and 4 bases from J, with 6 bases in between. The CDR3 is 12 residues long. Germline CDR1 SNHLY, CDR2 FYNNEI.

The V gene is TRBV24-1, the J gene TRBJ1-2, with D possibly matching TRBD1 (6 bases). Germline loops: CDR1 KGHDR, CDR2 SFDVKD. The CDR3 spans 14 residues. V was trimmed by 4 bases and J by 2 bases, leaving 10 bases between them. The CDR3 nucleotides are TGTGCCACCAGTGACCGGACAGAAAACTATGGCTACACCTTC. Translated, it gives CATSDRTENYGYTF.

V and J are TRBV7-2 and TRBJ1-3; TRBD1 agrees at 7 bases. The trim removed 5 bases at V and 2 bases at J, leaving 6 bases unmatched. Germline V gene lookup returns CDR1 SGHTA and CDR2 FQGNSA. This CDR3 contains 15 residues. The CDR3 loop reads CASSGTGEAGNTIYF. The CDR3 bases are TGTGCCAGCAGCGGCACAGGGGAGGCTGGAAACACCATATATTTT.

A few counts support this clone. The CDR3 DNA follows: TGTGCCAGCAGCGGACAAGTCAATCAGCCCCAGCATTTT. Translated, it gives CASSGQVNQPQHF. The V gene is TRBV4-2, the J gene TRBJ1-5, with D possibly being TRBD1 (5 bases). The V end lost 5 bases, the J end lost 3 bases, and 8 bases lay between the germline ends. The length of the CDR3 is 13 residues. Germline V lookup: CDR1 LGHNA, CDR2 YNFKEQ.